The sample holds one count of the clone carrying this T cell receptor beta chain. Trimming left V 0 bases short and J 8 bases short, with 23 bases between. This CDR3 has 17 amino acids. The germline V gene has CDR1 SGDLS and CDR2 YYNGEE. The sample comes from a study of blood T cell repertoires in COVID-19. Using immunoSEQ multiplex PCR, the repertoire was profiled, and TCRdb retains in-frame clones only, with some absent. This sample has about 220,000 clones; around 80% occur once, and the top ten carry approximately 6.6%. The source of this sequence is a woman in her 70s with acute or convalescent COVID-19. The specimen sequenced was peripheral blood. The V call is TRBV9, the J call TRBJ1-1, with a possible D match to TRBD1 (6 bases). The DNA of the CDR3 is TGTGCCAGCAGCGTAGCCGACAATACCCTCCAGGGGACAGAAGCTTTCTTT. Protein sequence: CASSVADNTLQGTEAFF.